A single sample is the source of the 18 T cell receptor beta chains below, sequenced in a study of cytomegalovirus exposure and HLA in healthy donors. A multiplex PCR was run with 60 Vbeta primers and 13 Jbeta primers. Generated by immunoSEQ multiplex PCR, the TCRdb table keeps only in-frame clones and is missing some. The sample holds some 150,000 clones; over 80% are singletons and the top ten take roughly 2.9%. Sequencing was done on a sample of PBMCs. The receptors derive from a woman aged 25 to 45 in good health and CMV-seronegative.

The chain employs TRBV2 and TRBJ2-7, with TRBD1 matching over 8 bases. The germline gives CDR1 SNHLY, CDR2 FYNNEI. Trimming at V came to 4 bases and at J to 6 bases, leaving 11 bases not matched to a gene. The CDR3 consists of 15 residues. The CDR3 DNA is TGTGCCAGCAGTGGTGTTAGGACAGGGTTAGGCGAGCAGTACTTC. This translates into CASSGVRTGLGEQYF.

The V and J genes are TRBV7-3 and TRBJ2-3; TRBD2 might be the D (6 bases). V was shortened by 6 bases and J by 1 base, with 14 bases between the two germline ends. The CDR3 covers 15 residues. CDR1 is SGHTA and CDR2 is FQGTGA in the germline V gene. CDR3 DNA sequence: TGTGCCAGCAGTTCACGGGCTAGCGGCACAGATACGCAGTATTTT. Residues: CASSSRASGTDTQYF.

This chain uses TRBV6-4 with TRBJ2-3; a weak D match, TRBD2 (5 bases). The germline gives CDR1 MRHNA, CDR2 SNTAGT. The CDR3 length is 15 residues. Trimming removed 5 bases at V and 2 bases at J, with 14 bases between. CDR3 sequence: CASSQAETNTDTQYF. The DNA of the CDR3 is TGTGCCAGCAGTCAAGCGGAGACAAACACAGATACGCAGTATTTT.

This clone was counted once. The rearrangement joins TRBV4-1 to TRBJ2-7; 12 bases line up with TRBD1. The CDR3 is 15 residues long. V gave up 4 bases and J gave up 4 bases; unmatched junction bases: 5. Germline loops: CDR1 MGHRA, CDR2 YSYEKL. CDR3 nucleotide sequence: TGCGCCAGCAGCCTAGGGGACAGGGGGCATTACGAGCAGTACTTC. Protein sequence: CASSLGDRGHYEQYF.

The CDR3 loop reads CASSSRTSYEQYF. The CDR3 coding sequence is TGTGCCAGCAGCTCAAGAACTAGCTACGAGCAGTACTTC. The J gene is TRBJ2-7, the V gene TRBV7-2, with D perhaps matching TRBD2 (5 bases). With 4 bases removed from V and 3 bases from J, the gap between germline ends came to 10 bases. CDR1 SGHTA and CDR2 FQGNSA come from the germline V gene. CDR3 size: 13 residues.

This chain joins TRBV27 and TRBJ2-3, with D possibly matching TRBD2 (5 bases). Germline CDR1 MNHEY, CDR2 SMNVEV (reference sequence). This CDR3 spans 12 amino acids. V was pared by 8 bases and J by 0 bases, with 6 bases between. CDR3 region: CASRRSTDTQYF. The CDR3 DNA is TGTGCCAGCCGGAGGAGCACAGATACGCAGTATTTT.

The genes are TRBV6-5 and TRBJ1-4; D is perhaps TRBD1 (5 bases). The CDR3 length is 13 residues. Deletions cut 11 bases from V and 12 bases from J, with 22 bases between. The germline V gene encodes CDR1 MNHEY and CDR2 SVGAGI. The CDR3 protein is CAGRTLSTQELFF. Here the CDR3 DNA reads TGTGCCGGGCGGACACTATCCACCCAGGAACTGTTTTTT.

V is TRBV5-1 and J is TRBJ2-7; D is perhaps TRBD1 (6 bases). The CDR3 is 14 residues long. Germline-derived CDR1 and CDR2 are SGHRS and YFSETQ. V was cut by 0 bases and J by 7 bases, with 14 bases left in between. The CDR3 here is CASSLGQDLGEQYF. CDR3 sequence (DNA): TGCGCCAGCAGCTTGGGACAGGACCTGGGGGAGCAGTACTTC.

V usage is TRBV2 and J usage is TRBJ2-7; 12 bases line up with TRBD2. With V trimmed by 4 bases and J by 4 bases, 2 bases remained unmatched. Germline V lookup: CDR1 SNHLY, CDR2 FYNNEI. This CDR3 has 14 residues. CDR3 amino acids: CASSGLAGVYEQYF. The CDR3 region has the DNA TGTGCCAGCAGTGGACTAGCGGGAGTGTACGAGCAGTACTTC. The full variable domain, rest sourced from reference TRBV2 and TRBJ2-7, is EPEVTQTPSHQVTQMGQEVILRCVPISNHLYFYWYRQILGQKVEFLVSFYNNEISEKSEIFDDQFSVERPDGSNFTLKIRSTKLEDSAMYFCASSGLAGVYEQYFGPGTRLTVT.

Turning to this clone: Different DNA sequences within this sample yield the same CDR3. V is TRBV27 and J is TRBJ1-3; tentatively, D is TRBD1 (5 bases). Germline-derived CDR1 and CDR2 are MNHEY and SMNVEV (reference sequence). The CDR3 is made up of 15 amino acids. V lost 2 bases and J 0 bases, leaving 8 bases between the germline ends. CDR3: CASSLTGSSGNTIYF. CDR3 bases: TGTGCCAGCAGTTTAACAGGAAGCTCTGGAAACACCATATATTTT.

V gene TRBV29-1 combines with J gene TRBJ2-1, with D uncertain. V was pared by 5 bases and J by 0 bases, with 11 bases between. The germline V gene encodes CDR1 SQVTM and CDR2 ANQGSEA. This CDR3 spans 14 amino acids. CDR3 nucleotide sequence: TGCAGCGTTCTTCCGAGGAGCTCCTACAATGAGCAGTTCTTC. Its protein product is CSVLPRSSYNEQFF.

This clone was recorded at least ten times. The V gene is TRBV5-5, the J gene TRBJ1-3, with a weak D call TRBD1 (5 bases). Germline lookup yields CDR1 SGHKS and CDR2 YYEKEE (reference sequence). The CDR3 covers 15 residues. V was pared by 1 base and J by 0 bases, with 8 bases between. CDR3 protein: CASSLRGDSGNTIYF. CDR3 nucleotide sequence: TGTGCCAGCAGCTTGCGGGGGGACTCTGGAAACACCATATATTTT.

The V gene is TRBV7-9, the J gene TRBJ1-3; 8 bases are shared with TRBD1. The CDR3 runs to 15 residues. The ends lost 2 bases at V and 7 bases at J; junction bases unmatched: 7. Per germline, CDR1 SEHNR and CDR2 FQNEAQ (reference sequence). The CDR3 sequence is CASSLTGGIINTIYF. The CDR3 DNA is TGTGCCAGCAGCTTAACAGGGGGAATAATCAACACCATATATTTT.

This chain uses TRBV7-2 with TRBJ1-1; D gene uncertain. CDR3 length: 14 amino acids. The V gene's germline CDR1 is SGHTA and CDR2 FQGNSA. The ends were cut back, 1 base at V and 4 bases at J, with 10 bases in the middle. CDR3 sequence: CASSLGPGSTEAFF. Written as DNA, the CDR3 is TGTGCCAGCAGCTTAGGTCCGGGGTCCACTGAAGCTTTCTTT.

The V gene is TRBV9, the J gene TRBJ2-2, with TRBD2 identical over 9 bases. This CDR3 has 16 residues. CDR1 is SGDLS, CDR2 YYNGEE, per germline. Losses at the gene ends were 0 bases for V and 6 bases for J; bases not matched to a gene: 6. In DNA form, the CDR3 reads TGTGCCAGCAGCGTAGCCCCTAGCGGGGTCCCCGGGGAGCTGTTTTTT. This encodes CASSVAPSGVPGELFF. Combining the CDR3 with reference TRBV9 and TRBJ2-2 gives the whole variable domain DSGVTQTPKHLITATGQRVTLRCSPRSGDLSVYWYQQSLDQGLQFLIQYYNGEERAKGNILERFSAQQFPDLHSELNLSSLELGDSALYFCASSVAPSGVPGELFFGEGSRLTVL.

The genes are TRBV19 and TRBJ2-7; no reliable D call. V was pared by 1 base and J by 0 bases, with 7 bases between. CDR1 and CDR2 (germline): LNHDA, SQIVND (reference sequence). The CDR3 runs to 14 residues. CDR3 sequence reads: CASSIGSYSYEQYF. The CDR3 DNA reads as TGTGCCAGTAGTATAGGCTCCTACTCCTACGAGCAGTACTTC.

The gene calls are TRBV5-8 and TRBJ2-3; a weak D match, TRBD1 (5 bases). Between the trimmed V and J ends, which lost 3 bases and 8 bases, there was a span of 16 bases. The CDR3 is made up of 14 amino acids. Germline V CDR1 and CDR2: SGHTS, YDEGEE. CDR3 sequence: CASSSTGNRLTQYF. CDR3 nucleotides: TGTGCCAGCAGCTCCACCGGTAACAGGCTTACGCAGTATTTT.

About this clone itself: The same CDR3 can be traced to other DNA sequences in this sample. The J gene is TRBJ1-4, the V gene TRBV5-1; 8 nucleotides agree with TRBD1. V shed 0 bases, J shed 5 bases, and the junction held 3 bases outside the gene matches. The CDR3 length is 15 residues. CDR1 is SGHRS, CDR2 YFSETQ, per germline. The CDR3: CASSLVQGANEKLFF. The CDR3 DNA reads as TGCGCCAGCAGCTTGGTGCAGGGGGCAAATGAAAAACTGTTTTTT.